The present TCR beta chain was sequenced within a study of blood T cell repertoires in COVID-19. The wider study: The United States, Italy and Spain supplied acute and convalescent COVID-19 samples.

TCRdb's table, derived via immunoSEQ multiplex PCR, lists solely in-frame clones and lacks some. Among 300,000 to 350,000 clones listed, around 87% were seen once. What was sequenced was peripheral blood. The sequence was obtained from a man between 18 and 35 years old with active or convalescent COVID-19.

CDR3 nucleotides: TGTGCCAGCAGAGAGGACAGGGCCTCTACCGGGGAGCTGTTTTTT. Translating it yields CASREDRASTGELFF. The chain carries TRBV13 and TRBJ2-2; 8 positions agree with TRBD1. The CDR3 spans 15 residues. The J segment lost 5 bases and the V segment lost 6 bases, leaving 8 bases of the junction unmatched. The germline CDR1 and CDR2 sequences are PRHDT and FYEKMQ (reference sequence).